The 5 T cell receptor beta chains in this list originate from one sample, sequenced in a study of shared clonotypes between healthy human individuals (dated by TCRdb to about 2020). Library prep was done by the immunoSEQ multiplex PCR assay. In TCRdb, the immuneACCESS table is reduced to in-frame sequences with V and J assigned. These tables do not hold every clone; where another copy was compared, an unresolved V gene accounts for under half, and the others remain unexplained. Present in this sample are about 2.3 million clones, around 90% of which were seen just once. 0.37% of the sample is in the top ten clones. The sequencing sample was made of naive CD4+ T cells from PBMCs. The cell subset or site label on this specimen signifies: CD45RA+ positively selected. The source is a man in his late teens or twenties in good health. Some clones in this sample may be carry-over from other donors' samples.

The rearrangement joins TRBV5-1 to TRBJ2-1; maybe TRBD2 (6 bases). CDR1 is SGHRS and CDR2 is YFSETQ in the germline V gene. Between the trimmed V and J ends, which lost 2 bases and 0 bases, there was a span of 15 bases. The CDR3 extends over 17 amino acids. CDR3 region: CASSFRGTTASYNEQFF. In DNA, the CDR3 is TGCGCCAGCAGCTTCCGGGGGACCACCGCCTCCTACAATGAGCAGTTCTTC.

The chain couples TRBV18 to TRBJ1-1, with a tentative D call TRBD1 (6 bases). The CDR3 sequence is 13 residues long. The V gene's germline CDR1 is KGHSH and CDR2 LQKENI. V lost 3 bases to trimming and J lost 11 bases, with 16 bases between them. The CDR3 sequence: CASSPPSTGLAFF. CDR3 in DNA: TGTGCCAGCTCACCTCCCTCCACAGGGTTGGCTTTCTTT.

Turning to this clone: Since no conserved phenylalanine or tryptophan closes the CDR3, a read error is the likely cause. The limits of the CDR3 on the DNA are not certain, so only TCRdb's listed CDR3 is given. CDR3: CASSFEGAQLAGGAY. The gene calls are TRBV7-3 and TRBJ2-4; the table's D call TRBD2 went unverified against the DNA. The V gene's germline CDR1 is SGHTA and CDR2 FQGTGA. The CDR3 totals 15 residues, both ends included.

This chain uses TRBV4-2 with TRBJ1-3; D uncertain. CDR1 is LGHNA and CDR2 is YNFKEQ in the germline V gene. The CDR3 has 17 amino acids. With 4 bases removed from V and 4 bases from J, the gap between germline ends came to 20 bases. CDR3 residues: CASSRTSRTLEGNTIYF. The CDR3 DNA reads TGTGCCAGCAGCCGGACGAGTCGGACCCTGGAAGGAAACACCATATATTTT.

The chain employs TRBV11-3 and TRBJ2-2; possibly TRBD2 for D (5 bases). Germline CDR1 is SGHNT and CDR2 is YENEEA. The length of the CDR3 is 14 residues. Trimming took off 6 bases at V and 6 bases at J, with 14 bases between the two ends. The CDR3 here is CASSPGSRAGELFF. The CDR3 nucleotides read TGTGCCAGCAGTCCAGGATCGCGGGCCGGGGAGCTGTTTTTT.